These T cell receptor beta chains were read from a single sample in a study of glioma-infiltrating T cells after dendritic cell vaccination. The repertoire was sequenced with immunoSEQ multiplex PCR; TCRdb's copy has only in-frame clones and lacks some. The sample lists roughly 51,000 clones; less than 90% were seen once. Specimen: blood, collected before dendritic cell vaccination. These receptors were collected from a human donor with glioblastoma. Both conserved end residues are part of each CDR3. Fields, in order: V gene, clone size, J gene, D gene, CDR3 protein, CDR3 DNA. The D gene is left open where the match is weak. Clone size, where shown, is once, few, many, or a class for clones that have expanded.

TRBV6-5	.	TRBJ2-5	TRBD1	CASSLDRRTAQYF	TGTGCCAGCAGTCTGGACAGGCGAACGGCCCAGTACTTC
TRBV11-2	.	TRBJ2-1	.	CASSSGLVLYNEQFF	TGTGCCAGCAGCTCCGGACTGGTCCTCTACAATGAGCAGTTCTTC
TRBV4-3	.	TRBJ2-1	.	CASSAEGRGADNEQFF	TGCGCCAGCAGCGCCGAGGGACGGGGGGCGGACAATGAGCAGTTCTTC
TRBV5-1	.	TRBJ1-1	TRBD1	CASSLRDRGAEAFF	TGCGCCAGCAGCCTCCGGGACAGGGGCGCTGAAGCTTTCTTT
TRBV30	.	TRBJ1-2	.	CAWRDGGNYGYTF	TGTGCCTGGAGAGACGGCGGTAACTATGGCTACACCTTC
TRBV29-1	.	TRBJ1-3	.	CSVETGSYSGNTIYF	TGCAGCGTTGAAACAGGCTCCTACTCTGGAAACACCATATATTTT
TRBV27	.	TRBJ2-3	.	CASSSRGRPDTQYF	TGTGCCAGCAGTTCGCGGGGACGCCCAGATACGCAGTATTTT
TRBV5-6	.	TRBJ1-2	.	CASSFTGTSTNYGYTF	TGTGCCAGCAGCTTCACGGGGACTTCTACTAACTATGGCTACACCTTC
TRBV7-8	.	TRBJ2-7	TRBD2	CASSSGGLAGSYEQYF	TGTGCCAGCAGCTCGGGGGGACTAGCGGGCTCCTACGAGCAGTACTTC
TRBV7-3	.	TRBJ1-1	TRBD1	CASSLTKQGARAFF	TGTGCCAGCAGCTTAACTAAGCAGGGGGCAAGGGCTTTCTTT
TRBV19	.	TRBJ1-3	.	CASSIWGESGNTIYF	TGTGCCAGTAGTATTTGGGGGGAGAGTGGAAACACCATATATTTT
TRBV7-6	.	TRBJ2-3	TRBD1	CASSWTGTTDTQYF	TGTGCCAGCAGCTGGACAGGGACCACAGATACGCAGTATTTT
TRBV4-2	.	TRBJ2-5	.	CASSQDPETQYF	TGTGCCAGCAGCCAAGATCCGGAGACCCAGTACTTC
TRBV14	once	TRBJ1-1	.	CASSSSDLAFF	TGTGCCAGCAGCTCCTCAGATTTAGCTTTCTTT
TRBV1	.	TRBJ2-1	.	CTSSQDLVGGAEQFF	TGCACCAGCAGCCAAGACCTAGTCGGAGGGGCTGAGCAGTTCTTC
TRBV7-2	.	TRBJ2-2	TRBD1	CASSPWTGGETGELFF	TGTGCCAGCAGCCCGTGGACAGGGGGGGAAACCGGGGAGCTGTTTTTT
TRBV12-5	few	TRBJ1-1	TRBD1	CASGSTGGFRAEAFF	TGTGCTAGTGGTAGTACAGGGGGCTTTAGGGCTGAAGCTTTCTTT
TRBV18	.	TRBJ2-2	.	CASSPSPPGRFTGELFF	TGTGCCAGCTCACCATCTCCGCCAGGGAGGTTCACCGGGGAGCTGTTTTTT
TRBV4-3	.	TRBJ1-2	TRBD1	CASSQDLGRGQRDGYTF	TGCGCCAGCAGCCAAGATCTGGGCAGGGGGCAAAGAGACGGCTACACCTTC
TRBV6-5	.	TRBJ1-5	.	CASSANPNNNQPQHF	TGTGCCAGCAGTGCAAACCCCAACAACAATCAGCCCCAGCATTTT
TRBV6-5	.	TRBJ1-1	.	CASSYSAIGGTEAFF	TGTGCCAGCAGTTACTCGGCAATCGGGGGCACTGAAGCTTTCTTT
TRBV6-6	.	TRBJ2-3	.	CASSYSSSDTQYF	TGTGCCAGCAGTTACTCCAGTTCCGATACGCAGTATTTT
TRBV6-5	few	TRBJ1-3	.	CASSYSSRGSGNTIYF	TGTGCCAGCAGTTACTCGAGCAGGGGCTCTGGAAACACCATATATTTT
TRBV6-1	.	TRBJ1-2	.	CASSEALRGGKGYYGYTF	TGTGCCAGCAGTGAAGCGCTTCGGGGGGGGAAAGGCTACTATGGCTACACCTTC
TRBV9	.	TRBJ2-3	TRBD2	CASSVGGLPGDTQYF	TGTGCCAGCAGCGTAGGGGGACTACCCGGGGATACGCAGTATTTT